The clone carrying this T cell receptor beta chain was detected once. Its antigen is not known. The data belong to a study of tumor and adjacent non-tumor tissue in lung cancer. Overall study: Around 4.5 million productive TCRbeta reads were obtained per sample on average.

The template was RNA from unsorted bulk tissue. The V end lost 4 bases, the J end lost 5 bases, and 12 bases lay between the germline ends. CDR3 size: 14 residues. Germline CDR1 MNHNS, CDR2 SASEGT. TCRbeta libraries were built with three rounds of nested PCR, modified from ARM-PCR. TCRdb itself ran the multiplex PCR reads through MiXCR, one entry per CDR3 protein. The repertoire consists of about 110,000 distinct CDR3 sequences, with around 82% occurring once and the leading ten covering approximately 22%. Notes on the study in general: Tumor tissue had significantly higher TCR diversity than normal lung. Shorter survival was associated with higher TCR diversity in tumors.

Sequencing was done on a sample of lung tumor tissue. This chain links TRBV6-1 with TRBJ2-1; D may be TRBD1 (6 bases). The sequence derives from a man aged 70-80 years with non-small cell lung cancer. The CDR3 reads CASSGGLYDNEQFF. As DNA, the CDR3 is TGTGCCAGCAGTGGGGGGCTATATGACAATGAGCAGTTCTTC.